This T cell receptor beta chain was captured in a study of T cell repertoires in cytomegalovirus infection. The study's findings and limits: In two of eight donors, the top clonotype was HLA-C-restricted CMV-specific.

From the reads, TCRdb called clonotypes with MiXCR, one entry per CDR3 protein. This sample has some 350,000 distinct CDR3 sequences, with roughly 36% found just once. This CDR3 region has 12 residues. Per the germline V gene, CDR1 is LGHDT and CDR2 is YNNKEL (reference sequence). Trimming left V 3 bases short and J 2 bases short, with 2 bases between. This clonotype was observed a handful of times. Its antigen is still unknown. The TCR originated in a human donor in good health (CMV status not recorded). Some clones in this sample may be carry-over from other donors' samples. The input for sequencing was cultured PBMCs, taken from culture after CMV antigen stimulation. The chain joins TRBV3-1 to TRBJ1-5, with D unclear. Here the CDR3 reads CASSHGNQPQHF. CDR3 nucleotide sequence: TGTGCCAGCAGCCATGGCAATCAGCCCCAGCATTTT.